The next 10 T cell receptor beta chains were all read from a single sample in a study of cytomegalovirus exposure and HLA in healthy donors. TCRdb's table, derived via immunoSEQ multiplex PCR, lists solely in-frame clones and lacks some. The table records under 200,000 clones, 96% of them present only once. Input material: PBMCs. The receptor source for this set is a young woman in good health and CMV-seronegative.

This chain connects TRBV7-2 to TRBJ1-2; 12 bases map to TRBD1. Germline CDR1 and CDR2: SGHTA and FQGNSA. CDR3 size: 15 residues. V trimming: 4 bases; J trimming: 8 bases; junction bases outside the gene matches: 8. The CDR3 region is CASSSPGQGARGYTF. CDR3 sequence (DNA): TGTGCCAGCAGCTCACCGGGACAGGGGGCGCGGGGCTACACCTTC.

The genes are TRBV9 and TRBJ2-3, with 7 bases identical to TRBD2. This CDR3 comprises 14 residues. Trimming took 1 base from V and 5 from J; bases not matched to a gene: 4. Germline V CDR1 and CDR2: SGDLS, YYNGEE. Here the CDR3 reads CASSVWASGDTQYF. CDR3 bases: TGTGCCAGCAGCGTATGGGCTAGCGGAGATACGCAGTATTTT.

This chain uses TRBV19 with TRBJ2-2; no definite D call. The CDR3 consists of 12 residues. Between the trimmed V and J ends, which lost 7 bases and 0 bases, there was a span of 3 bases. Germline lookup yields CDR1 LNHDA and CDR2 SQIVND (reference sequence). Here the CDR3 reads CASNTNTGELFF. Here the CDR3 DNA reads TGTGCCAGTAACACGAACACCGGGGAGCTGTTTTTT.

The CDR3 region is CASSWARDSSYEQYF. In nucleotides, the CDR3 is TGTGCCAGCAGCTGGGCCAGGGACAGCTCCTACGAGCAGTACTTC. The chain is built from TRBV7-8 and TRBJ2-7; 7 bases are shared with TRBD1. The germline V gene has CDR1 SGHVS and CDR2 FQNEAQ. The CDR3 covers 15 residues. Trimming cost V 4 bases and J 0 bases; bases outside gene matches: 6. The full variable domain, rest sourced from reference TRBV7-8 and TRBJ2-7, is GAGVSQSPRYKVAKRGQDVALRCDPISGHVSLFWYQQALGQGPEFLTYFQNEAQLDKSGLPSDRFFAERPEGSVSTLKIQRTQQEDSAVYLCASSWARDSSYEQYFGPGTRLTVT.

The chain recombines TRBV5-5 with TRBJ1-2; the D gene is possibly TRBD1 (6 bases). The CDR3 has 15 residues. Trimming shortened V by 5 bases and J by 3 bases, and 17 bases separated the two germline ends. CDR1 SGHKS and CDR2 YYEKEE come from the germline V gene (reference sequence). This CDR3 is CASRDRTGLDYGYTF. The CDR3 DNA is TGTGCCAGCAGAGATCGAACAGGGCTGGACTATGGCTACACCTTC.

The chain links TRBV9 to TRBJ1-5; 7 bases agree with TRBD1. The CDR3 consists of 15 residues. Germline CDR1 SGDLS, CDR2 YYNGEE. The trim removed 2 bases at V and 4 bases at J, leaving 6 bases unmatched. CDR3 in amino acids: CASSVGTASNQPQHF. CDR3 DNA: TGTGCCAGCAGCGTCGGGACAGCGAGTAATCAGCCCCAGCATTTT.

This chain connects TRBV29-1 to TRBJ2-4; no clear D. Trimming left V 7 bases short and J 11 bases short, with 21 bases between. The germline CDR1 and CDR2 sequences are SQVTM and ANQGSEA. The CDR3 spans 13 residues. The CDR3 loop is CSAELESEWVQYF. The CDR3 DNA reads TGCAGCGCAGAATTGGAGAGTGAGTGGGTTCAGTACTTC.

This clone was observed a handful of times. CDR3 DNA: TGCGCCAGCAGCCCCTGGACTGGAACGGACACCATATATTTT. Protein product: CASSPWTGTDTIYF. The chain employs TRBV5-1 and TRBJ1-3; the D is unclear. Germline CDR1 and CDR2: SGHRS and YFSETQ. The V end lost 4 bases, the J end lost 8 bases, and 16 bases lay between the germline ends. The CDR3 contains 14 residues.

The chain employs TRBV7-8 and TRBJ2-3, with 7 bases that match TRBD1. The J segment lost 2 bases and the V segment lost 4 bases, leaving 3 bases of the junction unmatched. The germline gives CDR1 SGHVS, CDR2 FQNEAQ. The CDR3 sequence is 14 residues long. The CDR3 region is CASSWTGDTDTQYF. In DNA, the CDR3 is TGTGCCAGCAGCTGGACAGGCGACACAGATACGCAGTATTTT.

CDR3 loop: CASSVGRLTGELFF. The CDR3, as DNA: TGTGCCAGCAGCGTAGGCCGACTCACCGGGGAGCTGTTTTTT. The J gene is TRBJ2-2, the V gene TRBV9, with unresolved D. V lost 0 bases to trimming and J lost 4 bases, with 7 bases between them. This CDR3 spans 14 amino acids. Looked up from germline, CDR1 is SGDLS and CDR2 is YYNGEE.